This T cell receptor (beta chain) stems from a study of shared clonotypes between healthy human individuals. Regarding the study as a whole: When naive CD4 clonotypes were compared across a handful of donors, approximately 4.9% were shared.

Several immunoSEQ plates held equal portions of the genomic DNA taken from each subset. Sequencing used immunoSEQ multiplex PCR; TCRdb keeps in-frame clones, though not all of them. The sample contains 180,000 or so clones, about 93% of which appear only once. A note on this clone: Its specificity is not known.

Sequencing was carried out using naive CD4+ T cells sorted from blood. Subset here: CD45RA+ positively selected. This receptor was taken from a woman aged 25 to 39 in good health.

The chain's CDR3 is CASSPYGHREVPEAFF. The CDR3 DNA follows: TGTGCCAGCAGCCCGTATGGTCACAGGGAGGTCCCTGAAGCTTTCTTT. The chain links TRBV5-8 to TRBJ1-1; weak D call: TRBD1 (6 bases). CDR1 SGHTS and CDR2 YDEGEE come from the germline V gene. Trimming left V 4 bases short and J 6 bases short, with 22 bases between. This CDR3 is built from 16 residues.